One and the same sample provided the 26 T cell receptor beta chains below, sequenced in a study of T-cell memory formation after mild COVID-19. From the 5' RACE reads, TCRdb called clonotypes with MiXCR, one entry per CDR3 protein. This table has 400,000 to 550,000 distinct CDR3 sequences, about 23% appearing once. Input material: PBMCs or a T cell subset sorted from them (not recorded which). Source of these receptors: an adult woman who had mild COVID-19 (a few samples of this study predate the infection). Cell type and time point are not known.

In this sample, this clonotype turned up many times. This chain connects TRBV9 to TRBJ1-1; the D is unclear. The CDR3 loop spans 15 amino acids. Per the germline V gene, CDR1 is SGDLS and CDR2 is YYNGEE. Trimming removed 4 bases from V and 5 bases from J, with 18 bases in between. In DNA, the CDR3 is TGTGCCAGCAGCCCAGCGGACGGAGTGAGTACTGAAGCTTTCTTT. Its translation: CASSPADGVSTEAFF.

This chain connects TRBV29-1 to TRBJ2-3; D is unclear. CDR1 is SQVTM, CDR2 ANQGSEA, per germline. This CDR3 has 13 residues. With 2 bases removed from V and 2 bases from J, the gap between germline ends came to 8 bases. CDR3 nucleotide sequence: TGCAGCGTTGAAATCCAGTTCACAGATACGCAGTATTTT. It translates to CSVEIQFTDTQYF.

The chain links TRBV12-3 or TRBV12-4 to TRBJ1-2, with 9 bases that match TRBD1. The CDR3 runs to 15 residues. Trimming at V came to 5 bases and at J to 4 bases, leaving 8 bases not matched to a gene. The DNA for the CDR3 is TGTGCCAGCAGTCCTCCGGGGACAGGGACCTATGGCTACACCTTC. This sequence encodes CASSPPGTGTYGYTF.

The chain has TRBV4-2 and TRBJ2-7, with TRBD1 as a possible D gene (6 bases). V was shortened by 3 bases and J by 0 bases, with 9 bases between the two germline ends. Germline assignment: CDR1 LGHNA and CDR2 YNFKEQ. The CDR3 totals 14 residues. In DNA form, the CDR3 reads TGTGCCAGCAGCCAGCTGGACAGCTCCTACGAGCAGTACTTC. Translation gives CASSQLDSSYEQYF.

This clonotype turned up a few times. The chain's CDR3 is CASSQDRAGNEQFF. Written as DNA, the CDR3 is TGTGCCAGCAGTCAGGACAGGGCCGGCAATGAGCAGTTCTTC. The chain combines TRBV6-5 with TRBJ2-1, with 8 bases identical to TRBD1. CDR3 size: 14 residues. The V gene's germline CDR1 is MNHEY and CDR2 SVGAGI. Trimming removed 5 bases from V and 6 bases from J; junction bases left unmatched: 6.

The V gene is TRBV7-9, the J gene TRBJ1-5, with 7 bases matching TRBD1. In germline, CDR1 is SEHNR, CDR2 FQNEAQ (reference sequence). The CDR3 contains 15 residues. V shed 4 bases and J 4 bases; nucleotides not matched to a gene: 7. CDR3 DNA sequence: TGTGCCAGCAGCTACGCCGGGACAGAGAATCAGCCCCAGCATTTT. It encodes CASSYAGTENQPQHF.

This sequence joins TRBV12-3 or TRBV12-4 and TRBJ1-2, with TRBD1 as a possible D gene (5 bases). The CDR3 is 11 residues long. V lost 8 bases, J lost 8 bases, and 12 bases lay in between. CDR3 region: CASLRGLGYTF. CDR3 in DNA: TGTGCCAGCCTAAGGGGCTTAGGCTACACCTTC.

In this sample, this clonotype turned up a few times. The V call is TRBV7-9, the J call TRBJ2-3; D unresolved. This CDR3 is 13 amino acids long. V was shortened by 5 bases and J by 9 bases, with 15 bases between the two germline ends. Germline loops: CDR1 SEHNR, CDR2 FQNEAQ (reference sequence). CDR3 in amino acids: CASSQESTRTQYF. The CDR3 region has the DNA TGTGCCAGCAGCCAGGAGTCAACGAGAACGCAGTATTTT.

The genes are TRBV5-1 and TRBJ2-5; a weak D match, TRBD2 (5 bases). V lost 0 bases to trimming and J lost 3 bases, with 12 bases between them. Germline V lookup: CDR1 SGHRS, CDR2 YFSETQ. The CDR3 has 15 amino acids. DNA of the CDR3: TGCGCCAGCAGCTTGGGAGGGCTTGATGAAGAGACCCAGTACTTC. Translating gives CASSLGGLDEETQYF.

The chain has TRBV7-7 and TRBJ2-2, with 10 bases aligning to TRBD1. The CDR3 has 15 residues. The ends lost 5 bases at V and 8 bases at J; junction bases unmatched: 8. Germline V gene lookup returns CDR1 SSHAT and CDR2 FNYEAQ (reference sequence). The CDR3 coding sequence is TGTGCCAGCAGCGCAGGGACAGGGGCACCGGGGGAGCTGTTTTTT. As protein: CASSAGTGAPGELFF.

The genes are TRBV4-1 and TRBJ2-5; 10 bases align to TRBD2. Germline V gene lookup returns CDR1 MGHRA and CDR2 YSYEKL. J was trimmed by 2 bases and V by 3 bases; bases with no gene match: 6. CDR3 size: 16 residues. The CDR3 DNA reads as TGCGCCAGCAGCCAGGAACTTAGCGGGGGGCAAGAGACCCAGTACTTC. Protein: CASSQELSGGQETQYF.

The V call is TRBV12-3 or TRBV12-4, the J call TRBJ2-7; a weak D match, TRBD2 (5 bases). CDR3 length: 14 amino acids. V was pared by 0 bases and J by 5 bases, with 11 bases between. CDR3 nucleotides: TGTGCCAGCAGTTTAGCCGAAGGGAGCAACGAGCAGTACTTC. It translates to CASSLAEGSNEQYF.

This clonotype was seen repeatedly, ten times or more. The chain is built from TRBV11-2 and TRBJ2-1; D remains unclear. Trimming pared 0 bases from V and 6 bases from J, leaving 9 bases between. Germline V gives CDR1 SGHAT, CDR2 FQNNGV. This CDR3 is 14 amino acids long. Here the CDR3 reads CASSLDHVANEQFF. As DNA, the CDR3 is TGTGCCAGCAGCTTAGATCACGTAGCCAATGAGCAGTTCTTC. Full variable domain (missing parts from reference TRBV11-2 and TRBJ2-1): EAGVAQSPRYKIIEKRQSVAFWCNPISGHATLYWYQQILGQGPKLLIQFQNNGVVDDSQLPKDRFSAERLKGVDSTLKIQPAKLEDSAVYLCASSLDHVANEQFFGPGTRLTVL.

This clonotype was seen more than once but under ten times. This chain links TRBV5-1 with TRBJ2-6, with 7 bases matching TRBD1. This CDR3 region has 17 residues. V lost 4 bases and J lost 4; bases outside the gene matches: 11. Germline lookup yields CDR1 SGHRS and CDR2 YFSETQ. The CDR3 DNA is TGCGCCAGCAGCCCTTCAGTAGGGGGCTCCGGGGCCAACGTCCTGACTTTC. Residues: CASSPSVGGSGANVLTF.

The chain has TRBV7-9 and TRBJ2-1; TRBD2 matches at 7 bases. The CDR3 is 13 residues long. CDR1 SEHNR and CDR2 FQNEAQ come from the germline V gene (reference sequence). With V trimmed by 5 bases and J by 10 bases, 8 bases remained unmatched. CDR3: CASSLLGGLEQFF. As DNA, the CDR3 is TGTGCCAGCAGCCTCCTTGGGGGACTAGAGCAGTTCTTC. Drawing the rest from reference TRBV7-9 and TRBJ2-1, the complete variable domain is DTGVSQNPRHKITKRGQNVTFRCDPISEHNRLYWYRQTLGQGPEFLTYFQNEAQLEKSRLLSDRFSAERPKGSFSTLEIQRTEQGDSAMYLCASSLLGGLEQFFGPGTRLTVL.

This clonotype was counted a few times. The chain carries TRBV7-2 and TRBJ2-3; D not resolved. The CDR3 spans 13 residues. Germline lookup yields CDR1 SGHTA and CDR2 FQGNSA. V lost 6 bases and J lost 2, with 9 bases in between. The CDR3 reads CASSSRPTDTQYF. The CDR3 bases are TGTGCCAGCAGTTCTAGACCCACAGATACGCAGTATTTT. The variable domain in full, with the rest retrieved from reference TRBV7-2 and TRBJ2-3, is GAGVSQSPSNKVTEKGKDVELRCDPISGHTALYWYRQSLGQGLEFLIYFQGNSAPDKSGLPSDRFSAERTGGSVSTLTIQRTQQEDSAVYLCASSSRPTDTQYFGPGTRLTVL.

This clonotype turned up a few times. This chain joins TRBV20-1 and TRBJ1-2; the D is unclear. Per the germline V gene, CDR1 is DFQATT and CDR2 is SNEGSKA (reference sequence). This CDR3 region has 13 residues. Trimming pared 0 bases from V and 0 bases from J, leaving 5 bases between. CDR3 bases: TGCAGTGCTAGAGAGGCAGCTAACTATGGCTACACCTTC. Its translation: CSAREAANYGYTF.

The chain carries TRBV29-1 and TRBJ2-2; D not certain. Germline V CDR1 and CDR2: SQVTM, ANQGSEA. The CDR3 extends over 11 amino acids. Trimming took off 3 bases at V and 6 bases at J, with 5 bases between the two ends. CDR3 sequence: CSVDAAGELFF. DNA for the CDR3: TGCAGCGTTGACGCGGCCGGGGAGCTGTTTTTT.

The genes are TRBV7-9 and TRBJ2-6; D gene uncertain. The CDR3 sequence is 17 residues long. Trimming took 2 bases from V and 3 from J, leaving 14 bases between them. Germline CDR1 reads SEHNR; CDR2 reads FQNEAQ (reference sequence). CDR3 in DNA: TGTGCCAGCAGCTTACGTCCGGTGCTGAGTGGGGCCAACGTCCTGACTTTC. Its protein is CASSLRPVLSGANVLTF.

This clonotype was detected a few times. This rearrangement joins TRBV5-1 to TRBJ2-1, with 8 bases aligning to TRBD2. The CDR3 contains 15 residues. Germline-derived CDR1 and CDR2 are SGHRS and YFSETQ. J was trimmed by 9 bases and V by 0 bases; bases with no gene match: 8. The CDR3: CASSLVVGLDSEQFF. The DNA for the CDR3 is TGCGCCAGCAGCTTGGTCGTGGGACTAGATAGTGAGCAGTTCTTC.

The chain recombines TRBV12-3 or TRBV12-4 with TRBJ1-2; tentatively, D is TRBD1 (5 bases). Trimming stripped 3 bases from V and 4 bases from J, with 9 bases between. CDR3 length: 13 residues. The CDR3 sequence is CASSFGAAYGYTF. CDR3 DNA sequence: TGTGCCAGCAGTTTCGGGGCGGCCTATGGCTACACCTTC.

The rearrangement joins TRBV6-2 or TRBV6-3 to TRBJ2-1, with 7 bases lining up with TRBD2. With V trimmed by 4 bases and J by 9 bases, 12 bases remained unmatched. The CDR3 has 15 amino acids. The germline V gene encodes CDR1 MNHEY and CDR2 SVGEGT. This chain's CDR3 is CASSSRTRQGGEQFF. The DNA for the CDR3 is TGTGCCAGCAGTTCACGGACTAGGCAGGGAGGTGAGCAGTTCTTC.

The gene calls are TRBV24-1 and TRBJ2-1, with D uncertain. Trimming cost V 3 bases and J 6 bases, with 8 bases left between them. Germline V gene data show CDR1 as KGHDR and CDR2 as SFDVKD. The CDR3 is 13 residues long. CDR3 sequence: CATSDARFNEQFF. In DNA, the CDR3 is TGTGCCACCAGTGATGCAAGATTCAATGAGCAGTTCTTC.

The rearrangement uses TRBV18 and TRBJ2-3, with a possible D match to TRBD1 (6 bases). V gave up 4 bases and J gave up 7 bases, with 15 bases separating them. The CDR3 spans 14 residues. Germline values: CDR1 KGHSH, CDR2 LQKENI. CDR3 residues: CASSLQPGDNTQYF. The CDR3, as DNA: TGTGCCAGCTCACTCCAACCAGGGGACAATACGCAGTATTTT.

The chain is built from TRBV2 and TRBJ2-2; 10 bases match TRBD2. Germline V CDR1 and CDR2: SNHLY, FYNNEI. V gave up 4 bases and J gave up 4 bases; unmatched junction bases: 6. The CDR3 totals 16 residues. In DNA, the CDR3 is TGTGCCAGCAGTGTTCTCAGCGGGGGGGCCACCGGGGAGCTGTTTTTT. It specifies CASSVLSGGATGELFF. The whole variable domain, filled in from reference TRBV2 and TRBJ2-2, reads EPEVTQTPSHQVTQMGQEVILRCVPISNHLYFYWYRQILGQKVEFLVSFYNNEISEKSEIFDDQFSVERPDGSNFTLKIRSTKLEDSAMYFCASSVLSGGATGELFFGEGSRLTVL.

The J gene is TRBJ1-3, the V gene TRBV7-2; D not resolved. Trimming left V 7 bases short and J 1 base short, with 14 bases between. CDR1 is SGHTA and CDR2 is FQGNSA in the germline V gene. The CDR3 has 15 residues. CDR3 residues: CASTGQAGSGNTIYF. The CDR3 DNA is TGTGCCAGCACAGGCCAGGCGGGGTCTGGAAACACCATATATTTT.